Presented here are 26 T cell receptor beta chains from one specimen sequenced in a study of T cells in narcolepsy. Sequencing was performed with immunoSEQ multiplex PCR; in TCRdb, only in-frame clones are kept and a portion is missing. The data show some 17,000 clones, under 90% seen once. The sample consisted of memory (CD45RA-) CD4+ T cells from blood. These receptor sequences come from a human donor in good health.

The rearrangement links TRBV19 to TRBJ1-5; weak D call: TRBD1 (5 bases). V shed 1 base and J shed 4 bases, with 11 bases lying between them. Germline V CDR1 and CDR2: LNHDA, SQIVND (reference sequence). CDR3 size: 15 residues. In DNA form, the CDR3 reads TGTGCCAGTAGTATAGGGGGGTCGATAAATCAGCCCCAGCATTTT. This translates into CASSIGGSINQPQHF.

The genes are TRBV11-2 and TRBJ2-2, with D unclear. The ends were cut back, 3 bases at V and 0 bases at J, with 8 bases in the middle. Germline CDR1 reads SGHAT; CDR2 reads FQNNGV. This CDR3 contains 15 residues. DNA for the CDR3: TGTGCCAGCAGCTTCCACAGCTCGAACACCGGGGAGCTGTTTTTT. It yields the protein CASSFHSSNTGELFF. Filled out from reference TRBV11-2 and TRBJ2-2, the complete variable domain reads EAGVAQSPRYKIIEKRQSVAFWCNPISGHATLYWYQQILGQGPKLLIQFQNNGVVDDSQLPKDRFSAERLKGVDSTLKIQPAKLEDSAVYLCASSFHSSNTGELFFGEGSRLTVL.

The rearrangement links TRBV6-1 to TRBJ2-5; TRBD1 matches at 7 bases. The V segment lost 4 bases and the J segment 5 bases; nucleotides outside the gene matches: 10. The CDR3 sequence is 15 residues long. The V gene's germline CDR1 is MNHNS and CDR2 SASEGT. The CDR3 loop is CASSVLGGGGETQYF. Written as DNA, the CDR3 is TGTGCCAGCAGTGTTCTAGGGGGCGGTGGGGAGACCCAGTACTTC.

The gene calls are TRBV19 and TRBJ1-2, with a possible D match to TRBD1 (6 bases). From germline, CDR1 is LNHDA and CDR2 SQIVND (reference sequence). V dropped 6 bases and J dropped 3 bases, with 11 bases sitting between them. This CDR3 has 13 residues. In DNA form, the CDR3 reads TGTGCCAGTAGGCAGGGGTCAGACTATGGCTACACCTTC. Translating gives CASRQGSDYGYTF.

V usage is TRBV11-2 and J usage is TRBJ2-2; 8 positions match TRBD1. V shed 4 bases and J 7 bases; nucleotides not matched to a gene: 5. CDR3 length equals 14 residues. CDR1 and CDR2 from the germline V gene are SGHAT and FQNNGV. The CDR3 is CASSWTGYHGELFF. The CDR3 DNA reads TGTGCCAGCAGCTGGACAGGGTATCACGGGGAGCTGTTTTTT.

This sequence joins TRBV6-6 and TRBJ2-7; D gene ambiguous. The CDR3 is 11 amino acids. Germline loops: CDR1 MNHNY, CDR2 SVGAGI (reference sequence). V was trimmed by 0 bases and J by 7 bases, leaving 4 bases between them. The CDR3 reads CASSYSLEQYF. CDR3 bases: TGTGCCAGCAGTTACTCATTGGAGCAGTACTTC.

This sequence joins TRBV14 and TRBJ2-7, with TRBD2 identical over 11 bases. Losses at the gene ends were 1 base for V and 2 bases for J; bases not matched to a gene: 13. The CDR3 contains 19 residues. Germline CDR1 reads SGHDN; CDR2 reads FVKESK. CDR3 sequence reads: CASSQGLAGGYWATYEQYF. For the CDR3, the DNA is TGTGCCAGCAGCCAAGGGCTAGCGGGAGGATATTGGGCAACCTACGAGCAGTACTTC.

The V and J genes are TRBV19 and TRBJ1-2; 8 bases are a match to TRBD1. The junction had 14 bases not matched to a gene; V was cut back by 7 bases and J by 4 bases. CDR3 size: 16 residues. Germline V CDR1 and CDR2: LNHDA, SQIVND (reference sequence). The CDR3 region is CASKVKAGQEIYGYTF. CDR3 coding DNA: TGTGCCAGTAAAGTTAAGGCGGGACAGGAAATCTATGGCTACACCTTC. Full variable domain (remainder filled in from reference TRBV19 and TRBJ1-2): DGGITQSPKYLFRKEGQNVTLSCEQNLNHDAMYWYRQDPGQGLRLIYYSQIVNDFQKGDIAEGYSVSREKKESFPLTVTSAQKNPTAFYLCASKVKAGQEIYGYTFGSGTRLTVV.

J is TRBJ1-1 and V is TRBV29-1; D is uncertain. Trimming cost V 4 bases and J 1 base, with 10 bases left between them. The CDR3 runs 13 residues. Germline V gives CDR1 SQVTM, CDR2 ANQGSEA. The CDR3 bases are TGCAGCGTTGGATGGGCCTCGAACACTGAAGCTTTCTTT. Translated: CSVGWASNTEAFF.

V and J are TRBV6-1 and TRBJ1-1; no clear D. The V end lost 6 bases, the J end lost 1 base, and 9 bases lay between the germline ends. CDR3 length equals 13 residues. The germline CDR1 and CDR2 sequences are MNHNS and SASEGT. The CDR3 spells CASRILKNTEAFF. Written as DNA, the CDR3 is TGTGCCAGCAGAATCCTTAAGAACACTGAAGCTTTCTTT.

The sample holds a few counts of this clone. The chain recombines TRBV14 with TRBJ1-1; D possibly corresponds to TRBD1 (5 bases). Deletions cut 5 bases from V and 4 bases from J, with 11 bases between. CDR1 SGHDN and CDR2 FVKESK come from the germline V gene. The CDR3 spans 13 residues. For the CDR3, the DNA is TGTGCCAGCAGCAAAAAGGACACCACTGAAGCTTTCTTT. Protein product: CASSKKDTTEAFF.

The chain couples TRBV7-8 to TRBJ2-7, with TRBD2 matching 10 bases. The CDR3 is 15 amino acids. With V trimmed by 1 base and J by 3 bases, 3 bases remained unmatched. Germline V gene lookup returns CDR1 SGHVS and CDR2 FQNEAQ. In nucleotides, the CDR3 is TGTGCCAGCAGCTTAGATTCTAGCGGGAGCTACGAGCAGTACTTC. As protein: CASSLDSSGSYEQYF.

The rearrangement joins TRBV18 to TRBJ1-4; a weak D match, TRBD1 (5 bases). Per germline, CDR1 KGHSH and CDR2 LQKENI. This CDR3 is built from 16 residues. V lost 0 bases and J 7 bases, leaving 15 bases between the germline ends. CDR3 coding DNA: TGTGCCAGCTCACCACCAGAGGGGATGGGGAGTGAAAAACTGTTTTTT. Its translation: CASSPPEGMGSEKLFF.

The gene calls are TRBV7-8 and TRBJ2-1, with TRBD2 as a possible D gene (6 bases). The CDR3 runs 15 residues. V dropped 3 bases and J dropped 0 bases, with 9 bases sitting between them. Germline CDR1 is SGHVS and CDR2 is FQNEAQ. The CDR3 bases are TGTGCCAGCAGCTTTGGGGGGTCCTCCTACAATGAGCAGTTCTTC. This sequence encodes CASSFGGSSYNEQFF.

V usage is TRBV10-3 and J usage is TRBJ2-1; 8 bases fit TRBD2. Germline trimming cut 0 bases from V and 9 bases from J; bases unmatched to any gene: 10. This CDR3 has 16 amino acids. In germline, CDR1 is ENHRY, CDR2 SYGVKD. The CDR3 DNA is TGTGCCATCAGTGAGTCCCAGGGACTAGGCCTAGGTGAGCAGTTCTTC. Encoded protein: CAISESQGLGLGEQFF.

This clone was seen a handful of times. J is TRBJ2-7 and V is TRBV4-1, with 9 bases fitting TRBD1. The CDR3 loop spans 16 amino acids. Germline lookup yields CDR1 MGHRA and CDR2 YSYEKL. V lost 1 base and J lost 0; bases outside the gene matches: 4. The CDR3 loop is CASSQAGGQGSYEQYF. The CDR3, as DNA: TGCGCCAGCAGCCAAGCGGGGGGACAGGGCTCCTACGAGCAGTACTTC.

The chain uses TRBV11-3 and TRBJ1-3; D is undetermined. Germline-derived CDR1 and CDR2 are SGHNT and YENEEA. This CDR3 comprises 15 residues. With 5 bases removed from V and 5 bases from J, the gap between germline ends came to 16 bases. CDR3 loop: CASSQDGGIRNTIYF. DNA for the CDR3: TGTGCCAGCAGCCAAGACGGAGGAATCAGAAACACCATATATTTT.

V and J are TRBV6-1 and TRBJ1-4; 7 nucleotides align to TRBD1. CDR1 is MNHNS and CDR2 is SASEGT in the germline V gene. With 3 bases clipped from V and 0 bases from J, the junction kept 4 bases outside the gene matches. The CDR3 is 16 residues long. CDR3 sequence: CASSDRGTATNEKLFF. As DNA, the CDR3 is TGTGCCAGCAGTGACAGGGGGACCGCAACTAATGAAAAACTGTTTTTT.

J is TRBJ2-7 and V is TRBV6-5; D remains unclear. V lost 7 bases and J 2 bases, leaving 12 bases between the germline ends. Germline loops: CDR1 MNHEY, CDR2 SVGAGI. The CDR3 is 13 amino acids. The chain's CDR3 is CASTRHRPYEQYF. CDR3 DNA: TGTGCCAGCACCCGACATAGACCCTACGAGCAGTACTTC.

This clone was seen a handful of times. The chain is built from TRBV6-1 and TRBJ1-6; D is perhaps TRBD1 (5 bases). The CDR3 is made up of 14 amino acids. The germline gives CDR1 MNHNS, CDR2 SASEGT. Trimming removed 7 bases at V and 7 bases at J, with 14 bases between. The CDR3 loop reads CASILMAGNSPLHF. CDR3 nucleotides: TGTGCCAGCATCCTAATGGCAGGGAATTCACCCCTCCACTTT.

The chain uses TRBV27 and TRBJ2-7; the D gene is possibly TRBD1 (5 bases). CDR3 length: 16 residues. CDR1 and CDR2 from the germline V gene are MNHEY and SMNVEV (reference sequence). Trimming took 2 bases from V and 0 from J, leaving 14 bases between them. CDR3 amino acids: CASSLGQGFSSYEQYF. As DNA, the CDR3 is TGTGCCAGCAGTTTAGGGCAGGGCTTTAGCTCCTACGAGCAGTACTTC.

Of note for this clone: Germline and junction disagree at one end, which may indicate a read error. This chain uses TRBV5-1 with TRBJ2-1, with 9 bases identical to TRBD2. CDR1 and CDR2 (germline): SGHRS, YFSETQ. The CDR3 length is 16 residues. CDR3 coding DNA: TGCGCCAGTGGAATCATTAGCGGGGGAGATTCCAATGGGCAGTTCTTC. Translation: CASGIISGGDSNGQFF. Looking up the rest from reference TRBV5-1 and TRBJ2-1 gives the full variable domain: KAGVTQTPRYLIKTRGQQVTLSCSPISGHRSVSWYQQTPGQGLQFLFEYFSETQRNKGNFPGRFSGRQFSNSRSEMNVSTLELGDSALYLCASGIISGGDSNGQFFGPGTRLTVL.

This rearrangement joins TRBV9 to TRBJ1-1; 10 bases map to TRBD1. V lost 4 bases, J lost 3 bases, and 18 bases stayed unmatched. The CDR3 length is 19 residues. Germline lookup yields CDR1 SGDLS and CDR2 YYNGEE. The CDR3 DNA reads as TGTGCCAGCAGCCAATCATTCGACAGGGGGCGCGAAATCGACACTGAAGCTTTCTTT. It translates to CASSQSFDRGREIDTEAFF.

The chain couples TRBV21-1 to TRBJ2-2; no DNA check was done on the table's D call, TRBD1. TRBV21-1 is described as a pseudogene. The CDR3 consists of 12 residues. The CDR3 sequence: CASSKAPGELFF. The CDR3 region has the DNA TGTGCCAGCAGCAAGGCCCCCGGGGAGCTGTTTTTT.

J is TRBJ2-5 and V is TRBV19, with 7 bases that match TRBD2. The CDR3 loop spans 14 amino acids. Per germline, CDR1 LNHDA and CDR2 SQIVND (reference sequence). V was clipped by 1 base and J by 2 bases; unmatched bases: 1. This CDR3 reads CASSIAGGQETQYF. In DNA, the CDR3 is TGTGCCAGTAGTATAGCGGGAGGTCAAGAGACCCAGTACTTC.

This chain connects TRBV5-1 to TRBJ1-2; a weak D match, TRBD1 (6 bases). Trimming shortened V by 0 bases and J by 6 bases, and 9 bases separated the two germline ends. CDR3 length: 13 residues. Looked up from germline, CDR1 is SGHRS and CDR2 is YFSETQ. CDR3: CASSLAAGDGYTF. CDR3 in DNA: TGCGCCAGCAGCTTGGCGGCAGGGGATGGCTACACCTTC.